The 24 T cell receptor beta chains below were found in one sample sequenced in a study of blood T cell repertoires in COVID-19. Here immunoSEQ multiplex PCR was the method, and the copy in TCRdb shows in-frame clones only, minus some. The sample holds 650,000 to 800,000 clones, more than 80% seen once. Source material: peripheral blood. Receptors originate from a woman aged 18-35 years with acute or convalescent COVID-19.

The CDR3 DNA follows: TGTGCCAGCAGCTTAGAGACAGGGAGTGGAGCTTTCTTT. Protein product: CASSLETGSGAFF. The genes are TRBV7-9 and TRBJ1-1; 7 bases align to TRBD1. V was clipped by 1 base and J by 10 bases; unmatched bases: 6. Germline CDR1 SEHNR, CDR2 FQNEAQ (reference sequence). CDR3 length: 13 residues. Combining the CDR3 with reference TRBV7-9 and TRBJ1-1 gives the whole variable domain DTGVSQNPRHKITKRGQNVTFRCDPISEHNRLYWYRQTLGQGPEFLTYFQNEAQLEKSRLLSDRFSAERPKGSFSTLEIQRTEQGDSAMYLCASSLETGSGAFFGQGTRLTVV.

The chain has TRBV6-5 and TRBJ2-2; 7 bases agree with TRBD1. The germline gives CDR1 MNHEY, CDR2 SVGAGI. The CDR3 is 14 residues long. After removal of 7 bases from V and 4 bases from J, the junction contained 6 bases not matched to a gene. The CDR3 bases are TGTGCCAGCACCGACAGGGTGGGCACCGGGGAGCTGTTTTTT. As protein: CASTDRVGTGELFF.

The chain links TRBV5-6 to TRBJ1-4; possible D gene TRBD1, 6 bases. The V and J ends lost 6 bases and 12 bases respectively, with 18 bases between them. This CDR3 region has 13 residues. Per germline, CDR1 SGHDT and CDR2 YYEEEE. The CDR3 DNA follows: TGTGCCAGCACCAGAACCTACAAGGGGGAACTGTTTTTT. Amino acid sequence: CASTRTYKGELFF.

The chain combines TRBV27 with TRBJ2-7; D possibly corresponds to TRBD1 (5 bases). The V and J ends lost 6 bases and 2 bases respectively, with 11 bases between them. Germline CDR1 is MNHEY and CDR2 is SMNVEV (reference sequence). This CDR3 has 13 residues. The CDR3 DNA reads as TGTGCCAGCAGCCGGACACCTACCTACGAGCAGTACTTC. Its translation: CASSRTPTYEQYF.

In the case of this clone: Other DNA sequences of this sample code for an identical CDR3. This chain uses TRBV6-5 with TRBJ2-2, with D unclear. The CDR3 contains 12 residues. Germline assignment: CDR1 MNHEY and CDR2 SVGAGI. The V and J ends lost 2 bases and 4 bases respectively, with 2 bases between them. The chain's CDR3 is CASSYLTGELFF. The CDR3 region has the DNA TGTGCCAGCAGTTACCTCACCGGGGAGCTGTTTTTT.

The V and J genes are TRBV4-2 and TRBJ1-3; 7 bases match TRBD1. This CDR3 has 21 residues. V was pared by 4 bases and J by 2 bases, with 23 bases of the junction left unmatched. Germline V gene sequence: CDR1 LGHNA, CDR2 YNFKEQ. This chain's CDR3 is CASSRGIGQALNTFAGNTIYF. The CDR3 DNA is TGTGCCAGCAGCCGAGGCATTGGACAGGCCTTAAATACATTCGCTGGAAACACCATATATTTT.

This chain connects TRBV2 to TRBJ1-2; no clear D gene. This CDR3 has 14 amino acids. Germline V gene lookup returns CDR1 SNHLY and CDR2 FYNNEI. Trimming removed 6 bases at V and 8 bases at J, with 19 bases between. CDR3 DNA sequence: TGTGCCAGCAGCTCCTTTACGGGAATCATAGGCTACACCTTC. Encoded protein: CASSSFTGIIGYTF.

This chain connects TRBV5-4 to TRBJ1-1; 11 bases are shared with TRBD1. The V and J ends lost 4 bases and 11 bases, in that order; junction bases with no gene match: 10. Germline CDR1 and CDR2: SGHNT and YYREEE (reference sequence). The CDR3 loop spans 14 amino acids. The CDR3 nucleotides read TGTGCCAGCAGCCCTGGACAGGGGGCTCCAATGGCTTTCTTT. It codes for CASSPGQGAPMAFF.

This chain connects TRBV24-1 to TRBJ1-5, with no clear D. Trimming took off 7 bases at V and 3 bases at J, with 12 bases between the two ends. The CDR3 totals 14 residues. The germline CDR1 and CDR2 sequences are KGHDR and SFDVKD. The CDR3 DNA follows: TGTGCCACCAGCCCCCGCGGGGTCAATCAGCCCCAGCATTTT. Translation: CATSPRGVNQPQHF.

V gene TRBV6-2 or TRBV6-3 combines with J gene TRBJ1-1; TRBD1 aligns across 10 bases. Germline V gene lookup returns CDR1 MNHEY and CDR2 SVGEGT. The CDR3 sequence is 17 residues long. The junction had 9 bases not matched to a gene; V was cut back by 0 bases and J by 5 bases. The DNA for the CDR3 is TGTGCCAGCAGTTACTCGCCTGGGACAGGGGCGGGTACTGAAGCTTTCTTT. Residues: CASSYSPGTGAGTEAFF.

The chain joins TRBV14 to TRBJ2-7; 7 bases line up with TRBD2. From germline, CDR1 is SGHDN and CDR2 FVKESK. V shed 8 bases and J 3 bases; nucleotides not matched to a gene: 1. CDR3 length: 11 residues. CDR3: CASGGVYEQYF. As DNA, the CDR3 is TGTGCCAGCGGGGGGGTCTACGAGCAGTACTTC.

This rearrangement joins TRBV19 to TRBJ1-6, with TRBD1 as a possible D gene (6 bases). V was shortened by 3 bases and J by 5 bases, with 14 bases between the two germline ends. The V gene's germline CDR1 is LNHDA and CDR2 SQIVND (reference sequence). The CDR3 extends over 16 amino acids. The CDR3 coding sequence is TGTGCCAGTAGTATTAACAGGGCCCTTAATAATTCACCCCTCCACTTT. Its protein is CASSINRALNNSPLHF. The entire variable domain, with the rest obtained from reference TRBV19 and TRBJ1-6, is as follows: DGGITQSPKYLFRKEGQNVTLSCEQNLNHDAMYWYRQDPGQGLRLIYYSQIVNDFQKGDIAEGYSVSREKKESFPLTVTSAQKNPTAFYLCASSINRALNNSPLHFGNGTRLTVT.

This clone was recorded only once. This sample also contains other DNA sequences that code for the same CDR3. The chain carries TRBV3-1 (or the pseudogene TRBV3-2) and TRBJ1-1; D ambiguous. V was clipped by 4 bases and J by 4 bases, with 7 bases between them. The length of the CDR3 is 12 residues. CDR1 and CDR2 (germline): LGHDT, YNNKEL (reference sequence). In nucleotides, the CDR3 is TGTGCCAGCAGCCTGAGAGGCACTGAAGCTTTCTTT. It translates to CASSLRGTEAFF.

The chain has TRBV6-5 and TRBJ2-7; 9 bases are a match to TRBD1. With V trimmed by 5 bases and J by 3 bases, 5 bases remained unmatched. The CDR3 has 14 amino acids. Germline values: CDR1 MNHEY, CDR2 SVGAGI. CDR3 nucleotides: TGTGCCAGCAGTATCGGACAGGGGAACTACGAGCAGTACTTC. This translates into CASSIGQGNYEQYF.

The CDR3 coding sequence is TGTGCCAGCAGCACCCGGGACGCGGGAATGGGGTCCTACAATGAGCAGTTCTTC. Translating it yields CASSTRDAGMGSYNEQFF. This chain links TRBV11-2 with TRBJ2-1, with D possibly being TRBD2 (6 bases). Looked up from germline, CDR1 is SGHAT and CDR2 is FQNNGV. V lost 5 bases and J lost 1, with 21 bases in between. The CDR3 spans 18 residues. The full variable domain, its missing parts supplied by reference TRBV11-2 and TRBJ2-1, is EAGVAQSPRYKIIEKRQSVAFWCNPISGHATLYWYQQILGQGPKLLIQFQNNGVVDDSQLPKDRFSAERLKGVDSTLKIQPAKLEDSAVYLCASSTRDAGMGSYNEQFFGPGTRLTVL.

The chain recombines TRBV4-3 with TRBJ2-3; possible D gene TRBD1, 6 bases. V lost 0 bases to trimming and J lost 4 bases, with 14 bases between them. Germline V gene sequence: CDR1 LGHNA, CDR2 YSLEER. CDR3 size: 16 residues. The CDR3 is CASSQDRPGASDTQYF. DNA for the CDR3: TGCGCCAGCAGCCAAGATCGGCCAGGGGCCTCAGATACGCAGTATTTT.

The J gene is TRBJ1-1, the V gene TRBV18; D is ambiguous. V was trimmed by 3 bases and J by 6 bases, leaving 8 bases between them. Germline V lookup: CDR1 KGHSH, CDR2 LQKENI. The CDR3 is made up of 12 amino acids. The CDR3 is CASSPRVAEAFF. CDR3 coding DNA: TGTGCCAGCTCACCCCGGGTAGCTGAAGCTTTCTTT.

The chain recombines TRBV30 with TRBJ1-5; 7 nucleotides align to TRBD1. This CDR3 is 14 amino acids long. V was clipped by 5 bases and J by 0 bases; unmatched bases: 4. The V gene's germline CDR1 is GTSNPN and CDR2 SVGIG (reference sequence). CDR3 DNA: TGTGCCTGGGCGACAGGGAATAGCAATCAGCCCCAGCATTTT. It specifies CAWATGNSNQPQHF.

The V call is TRBV3-1 (or the pseudogene TRBV3-2), the J call TRBJ2-7, with 9 nucleotides matching TRBD1. CDR1 and CDR2 from the germline V gene are LGHDT and YNNKEL (reference sequence). V was pared by 2 bases and J by 4 bases, with 9 bases of the junction left unmatched. CDR3 length equals 16 residues. This CDR3 reads CASSQSAGTGIYEQYF. CDR3 sequence (DNA): TGTGCCAGCAGCCAATCGGCCGGGACAGGGATTTACGAGCAGTACTTC.

In this sample, this clone turned up once. The chain's CDR3 is CASSYIISGGTDTQYF. The CDR3 DNA reads as TGTGCCAGCAGTTACATTATTAGCGGGGGAACAGATACGCAGTATTTT. The chain links TRBV6-5 to TRBJ2-3; 9 bases agree with TRBD2. The J segment lost 3 bases and the V segment lost 2 bases, leaving 6 bases of the junction unmatched. Germline values: CDR1 MNHEY, CDR2 SVGAGI. The CDR3 has 16 amino acids.

This clone was detected a few times. V usage is TRBV7-9 and J usage is TRBJ2-5; D is undetermined. V lost 3 bases to trimming and J lost 3 bases, with 14 bases between them. The CDR3 spans 15 residues. Germline V gives CDR1 SEHNR, CDR2 FQNEAQ (reference sequence). CDR3 protein: CASSLTTTTKETQYF. In DNA, the CDR3 is TGTGCCAGCAGCTTGACGACAACCACCAAAGAGACCCAGTACTTC.

Points on this clone: One junction end disagrees with the germline gene, perhaps due to a read error. The V gene is TRBV11-3, the J gene TRBJ2-5; TRBD1 agrees at 7 bases. CDR3 size: 13 residues. Germline CDR1 reads SGHNT; CDR2 reads YENEEA. The CDR3 here is CTSSLNQGDTEYF. The CDR3 DNA sequence: TGTACCAGCAGCTTAAACCAGGGGGACACCGAGTACTTC.

J is TRBJ1-1 and V is TRBV10-3; D ambiguous. Deletions cut 3 bases from V and 6 bases from J, with 11 bases between. This CDR3 spans 13 amino acids. Per the germline V gene, CDR1 is ENHRY and CDR2 is SYGVKD. The CDR3 sequence is CAISDTEKAEAFF. The CDR3 DNA is TGTGCCATCAGTGACACAGAAAAGGCTGAAGCTTTCTTT.

About this clone: Other DNA sequences in this sample translate to the same CDR3. The CDR3 protein is CASSVAGADTQYF. CDR3 nucleotides: TGTGCCAGCAGCGTAGCAGGCGCAGATACGCAGTATTTT. The chain combines TRBV9 with TRBJ2-3; D gene ambiguous. Germline CDR1 SGDLS, CDR2 YYNGEE. This CDR3 is 13 amino acids long. Trimming took off 0 bases at V and 4 bases at J, with 6 bases between the two ends.